Shown below are 31 T cell receptor beta chains from a single sample sequenced in a study of cytomegalovirus exposure and HLA in healthy donors. With 60 Vbeta and 13 Jbeta primers, the PCR was carried out. TCRdb keeps only in-frame clones here, not all; method: immunoSEQ multiplex PCR. The table has under 150,000 clones, about 80% seen once. The specimen sequenced was PBMCs. These receptors came from a boy younger than 10 in good health and CMV-seronegative.

This clone has only one observation. The chain uses TRBV7-9 and TRBJ2-2, with 9 bases aligning to TRBD2. The V gene's germline CDR1 is SEHNR and CDR2 FQNEAQ (reference sequence). The CDR3 covers 17 residues. The trim removed 1 base at V and 7 bases at J, leaving 10 bases unmatched. CDR3 in amino acids: CASSLGSGRLEDGELFF. CDR3 bases: TGTGCCAGCAGCTTAGGAAGCGGGAGGTTGGAGGACGGGGAGCTGTTTTTT.

As to this clone: The junction does not match germline at one end; this may be a read error. The chain couples TRBV7-9 to TRBJ1-1, with a weak D call TRBD1 (6 bases). This CDR3 contains 15 residues. The germline V gene has CDR1 SEHNR and CDR2 FQNEAQ (reference sequence). The CDR3 loop reads CAGSLQGGANTEAFF. CDR3 DNA sequence: TGTGCCGGCAGCTTACAGGGTGGTGCGAACACTGAAGCTTTCTTT.

This rearrangement joins TRBV30 to TRBJ2-2; D is perhaps TRBD2 (6 bases). The V gene lost 0 bases and the J gene lost 6 bases, with 11 bases spanning the gap. Germline loops: CDR1 GTSNPN, CDR2 SVGIG (reference sequence). The CDR3 is made up of 14 amino acids. The chain's CDR3 is CAWSVLGEAGELFF. CDR3 DNA sequence: TGTGCCTGGAGTGTACTAGGGGAGGCCGGGGAGCTGTTTTTT.

This rearrangement joins TRBV4-1 to TRBJ2-7; the D gene is possibly TRBD1 (6 bases). Germline lookup yields CDR1 MGHRA and CDR2 YSYEKL. Trimming took off 4 bases at V and 6 bases at J, with 16 bases between the two ends. The CDR3 covers 14 residues. CDR3 sequence reads: CASSPEDSRGEQYV. The CDR3 nucleotides are TGCGCCAGCAGCCCCGAGGACAGCAGAGGCGAGCAGTACGTC.

This clone was counted only a few times. The chain couples TRBV30 to TRBJ2-7; 11 bases are shared with TRBD2. Germline V gives CDR1 GTSNPN, CDR2 SVGIG (reference sequence). The CDR3 is made up of 15 amino acids. J gave up 2 bases and V 5 bases, and 8 bases lay outside the gene matches. CDR3 bases: TGTGCCTGGCAACCCAAACTAGCGGGGGCCTACGAGCAGTACGTC. It translates to CAWQPKLAGAYEQYV.

V usage is TRBV5-1 and J usage is TRBJ1-1; possibly TRBD1 for D (6 bases). Germline CDR1 and CDR2: SGHRS and YFSETQ. This CDR3 has 15 residues. The ends were cut back, 6 bases at V and 3 bases at J, with 18 bases in the middle. The CDR3 spells CASIPSLDRHTEAFF. The CDR3 region has the DNA TGCGCCAGCATCCCTTCCCTGGACAGACACACTGAAGCTTTCTTT.

The rearrangement uses TRBV9 and TRBJ2-5; perhaps TRBD2 as D (6 bases). CDR3 length: 17 residues. The germline V gene encodes CDR1 SGDLS and CDR2 YYNGEE. Trimming pared 0 bases from V and 1 base from J, leaving 16 bases between. CDR3 sequence: CASSVGVREEIQETQYF. In DNA, the CDR3 is TGTGCCAGCAGCGTAGGTGTGAGGGAGGAAATCCAAGAGACCCAGTACTTC.

This clone was detected once. The chain recombines TRBV13 with TRBJ2-3; D is uncertain. CDR1 PRHDT and CDR2 FYEKMQ come from the germline V gene (reference sequence). The CDR3 spans 16 residues. V dropped 1 base and J dropped 0 bases, with 11 bases sitting between them. This CDR3 is CASSLVQASSTDTQYF. The CDR3 coding sequence is TGTGCCAGCAGCTTAGTACAAGCGTCTAGCACAGATACGCAGTATTTT.

V and J are TRBV5-1 and TRBJ1-2, with D maybe TRBD1 (5 bases). The CDR3 has 14 amino acids. V lost 1 base and J 4 bases, leaving 11 bases between the germline ends. CDR1 and CDR2 (germline): SGHRS, YFSETQ. DNA of the CDR3: TGCGCCAGCAGCTTGCGGGCAGGGTCCTATGGCTACACCTTC. This gives the protein CASSLRAGSYGYTF.

V usage is TRBV6-6 and J usage is TRBJ2-7; a possible D gene is TRBD2 (6 bases). V lost 7 bases to trimming and J lost 0 bases, with 7 bases between them. The CDR3 has 12 amino acids. Germline CDR1 MNHNY, CDR2 SVGAGI (reference sequence). Written as DNA, the CDR3 is TGTGCCAGCAATAGCGGCTCCTACGAGCAGTACTTC. It translates to CASNSGSYEQYF.

The J gene is TRBJ2-5, the V gene TRBV7-2, with 8 bases fitting TRBD1. V was clipped by 0 bases and J by 3 bases; unmatched bases: 3. This CDR3 comprises 15 residues. The germline V gene encodes CDR1 SGHTA and CDR2 FQGNSA. The CDR3 DNA is TGTGCCAGCAGCTTAGCTGGGACAGGTAAAGAGACCCAGTACTTC. Protein sequence: CASSLAGTGKETQYF.

CDR3 DNA sequence: TGTGCCAGCAGTGAACAGGACAGCCCCCAAGAGACCCAGTACTTC. This sequence encodes CASSEQDSPQETQYF. The chain has TRBV25-1 and TRBJ2-5; D possibly corresponds to TRBD1 (6 bases). The germline gives CDR1 MGHDK, CDR2 SYGVNS. Trimming removed 2 bases at V and 1 base at J, with 11 bases between. This CDR3 has 15 amino acids.

The genes are TRBV19 and TRBJ1-5, with a weak D call TRBD1 (5 bases). Germline CDR1 LNHDA, CDR2 SQIVND (reference sequence). The germline V and J ends were trimmed by 7 bases and 4 bases, with 20 bases remaining between them. CDR3 length: 16 residues. The CDR3 nucleotides are TGTGCCAGTAACCCTACAGCGCAGGGTTTGAATCAGCCCCAGCATTTT. It specifies CASNPTAQGLNQPQHF.

The chain has TRBV6-4 and TRBJ1-2; D gene unclear. The CDR3 spans 14 residues. V lost 0 bases, J lost 7 bases, and 12 bases lay in between. From germline, CDR1 is MRHNA and CDR2 SNTAGT. The CDR3, as DNA: TGTGCCAGCAGTGACTCGAGCAAGGGAGCTGGCTACACCTTC. This encodes CASSDSSKGAGYTF.

The chain uses TRBV6-4 and TRBJ1-2; TRBD1 matches at 7 bases. Germline V gene data show CDR1 as MRHNA and CDR2 as SNTAGT. The CDR3 extends over 14 amino acids. The V and J ends lost 6 bases and 8 bases, in that order; junction bases with no gene match: 12. The chain's CDR3 is CASSPGTGAMGYTF. CDR3 coding DNA: TGTGCCAGCAGCCCCGGAACAGGGGCAATGGGCTACACCTTC.

The CDR3 nucleotides are TGTGCCAGCAGCGTGACTAGCGGGAGCGGCGGGGATACGCAGTATTTT. Encoded protein: CASSVTSGSGGDTQYF. The chain joins TRBV9 to TRBJ2-3; TRBD2 aligns across 12 bases. This CDR3 is 16 amino acids long. The germline V gene encodes CDR1 SGDLS and CDR2 YYNGEE. J lost 6 bases, V lost 2 bases, and 7 bases had no gene match.

The chain employs TRBV6-5 and TRBJ1-3; D gene ambiguous. The ends were cut back, 7 bases at V and 0 bases at J, with 10 bases in the middle. The CDR3 is made up of 14 amino acids. CDR1 MNHEY and CDR2 SVGAGI come from the germline V gene. The CDR3 sequence is CASMAASSGNTIYF. The DNA of the CDR3 is TGTGCCAGCATGGCCGCCAGCTCTGGAAACACCATATATTTT.

The chain uses TRBV27 and TRBJ2-1; 8 bases align to TRBD2. Germline V gene data show CDR1 as MNHEY and CDR2 as SMNVEV (reference sequence). This CDR3 region has 16 residues. The trim removed 5 bases at V and 5 bases at J, leaving 11 bases unmatched. The CDR3 DNA follows: TGTGCCAGCAGTCCGACCGGACTAGCACTAAACAATGAGCAGTTCTTC. The encoded protein is CASSPTGLALNNEQFF.

The chain joins TRBV27 to TRBJ2-2; D perhaps matches TRBD2 (5 bases). The CDR3 consists of 15 residues. CDR1 and CDR2 (germline): MNHEY, SMNVEV (reference sequence). V lost 2 bases, J lost 7 bases, and 14 bases lay in between. CDR3 protein: CASSLRRRTGGELFF. CDR3 bases: TGTGCCAGCAGTTTACGGAGGCGGACTGGCGGGGAGCTGTTTTTT.

To note about this clone: Distinct nucleotide sequences in the sample also encode this CDR3. The chain joins TRBV5-4 to TRBJ1-6; D is possibly TRBD1 (6 bases). Trimming removed 0 bases from V and 7 bases from J, with 14 bases in between. Germline CDR1 reads SGHNT; CDR2 reads YYREEE (reference sequence). The CDR3 sequence is 16 residues long. The CDR3 is CASSLVTGQGNSPLHF. Written as DNA, the CDR3 is TGTGCCAGCAGCTTGGTCACAGGGCAGGGGAATTCACCCCTCCACTTT. The full variable domain, completed using reference TRBV5-4 and TRBJ1-6, is ETGVTQSPTHLIKTRGQQVTLRCSSQSGHNTVSWYQQALGQGPQFIFQYYREEENGRGNFPPRFSGLQFPNYSSELNVNALELDDSALYLCASSLVTGQGNSPLHFGNGTRLTVT.

The chain's CDR3 is CASTRSRTGAEIWNTEAFF. DNA of the CDR3: TGTGCCAGCACACGCTCTCGGACAGGGGCTGAGATCTGGAACACTGAAGCTTTCTTT. The chain has TRBV2 and TRBJ1-1; 9 bases align to TRBD1. Germline V gene lookup returns CDR1 SNHLY and CDR2 FYNNEI. CDR3 size: 19 residues. The ends lost 7 bases at V and 1 base at J; junction bases unmatched: 19.

This clone appeared once. The V gene is TRBV6-6, the J gene TRBJ2-2; 13 positions match TRBD2. V dropped 9 bases and J dropped 8; count of bases not matched to a gene: 6. The germline V gene encodes CDR1 MNHNY and CDR2 SVGAGI (reference sequence). There are 14 residues in the CDR3. The CDR3 reads CASGLAGVVGELFF. The CDR3, as DNA: TGTGCCAGTGGACTAGCGGGGGTCGTGGGGGAGCTGTTTTTT.

This CDR3 is CSVGWDIGFTEAFF. Written as DNA, the CDR3 is TGCAGCGTTGGTTGGGACATCGGATTCACTGAAGCTTTCTTT. The chain uses TRBV29-1 and TRBJ1-1, with a weak D call TRBD1 (6 bases). The germline CDR1 and CDR2 sequences are SQVTM and ANQGSEA. V lost 4 bases and J 4 bases, leaving 16 bases between the germline ends. This CDR3 spans 14 amino acids.

The J gene is TRBJ2-7, the V gene TRBV7-9, with 11 bases aligning to TRBD2. The J segment lost 5 bases and the V segment lost 5 bases, leaving 8 bases of the junction unmatched. The CDR3 extends over 15 amino acids. Germline V gene data show CDR1 as SEHNR and CDR2 as FQNEAQ (reference sequence). The CDR3 DNA follows: TGTGCCAGCAGCCCCCGCACTAGCGGGAGAAACGAGCAGTACGTC. This codes for CASSPRTSGRNEQYV.

Sample share makes this clone large. The chain carries TRBV10-3 and TRBJ2-1; D not certain. The germline V gene has CDR1 ENHRY and CDR2 SYGVKD. The CDR3 has 13 amino acids. V lost 2 bases and J 7 bases, leaving 9 bases between the germline ends. CDR3 nucleotides: TGTGCCATCAGTGAGGGCGCGGTGAATGAGCAGTTCTTC. This encodes CAISEGAVNEQFF.

CDR3 amino acids: CASTTAGPRSNQPQHF. Written as DNA, the CDR3 is TGTGCCAGCACCACAGCGGGGCCGAGGAGCAATCAGCCCCAGCATTTT. The chain recombines TRBV2 with TRBJ1-5, with D perhaps matching TRBD1 (5 bases). V gave up 7 bases and J gave up 1 base, with 17 bases separating them. The CDR3 is 16 amino acids. Germline V lookup: CDR1 SNHLY, CDR2 FYNNEI.

This clone was recorded once. The chain combines TRBV27 with TRBJ2-1; no clear D gene. The CDR3 totals 15 residues. Germline-derived CDR1 and CDR2 are MNHEY and SMNVEV (reference sequence). V was shortened by 0 bases and J by 2 bases, with 8 bases between the two germline ends. CDR3 region: CASSLSAEPYNEQFF. CDR3 coding DNA: TGTGCCAGCAGTTTATCAGCTGAGCCCTACAATGAGCAGTTCTTC.

This rearrangement joins TRBV2 to TRBJ1-2, with 7 bases fitting TRBD1. CDR1 is SNHLY and CDR2 is FYNNEI in the germline V gene. V lost 0 bases, J lost 8 bases, and 6 bases stayed unmatched. The CDR3 spans 14 residues. Here the CDR3 reads CASSEALRQGGYTF. As DNA, the CDR3 is TGTGCCAGCAGTGAAGCGCTTCGACAGGGCGGCTACACCTTC.

CDR3 residues: CATSRGTAGETQYF. In DNA form, the CDR3 reads TGTGCCACCAGCAGGGGGACAGCGGGAGAGACCCAGTACTTC. The V and J genes are TRBV15 and TRBJ2-5; the D gene is possibly TRBD1 (7 bases). The CDR3 has 14 residues. Germline V gene lookup returns CDR1 LNHNV and CDR2 YYDKDF (reference sequence). V dropped 3 bases and J dropped 4 bases, with 12 bases sitting between them.

The CDR3 coding sequence is TGTGCCAGCAGTGATGACAGGGACCACGAGCAGTACGTC. This encodes CASSDDRDHEQYV. The rearrangement links TRBV6-4 to TRBJ2-7, with 7 nucleotides matching TRBD1. The V gene end was trimmed by 3 bases and the J gene end by 5 bases; junction bases not matched to a gene: 4. The CDR3 loop spans 13 amino acids. Germline V gene data show CDR1 as MRHNA and CDR2 as SNTAGT.

The chain carries TRBV6-5 and TRBJ2-1; D is possibly TRBD2 (5 bases). This CDR3 is 13 amino acids long. Germline values: CDR1 MNHEY, CDR2 SVGAGI. Trimming shortened V by 2 bases and J by 10 bases, and 12 bases separated the two germline ends. CDR3 sequence reads: CASSYPSGKEQFF. Written as DNA, the CDR3 is TGTGCCAGCAGTTACCCCAGCGGAAAAGAGCAGTTCTTC.